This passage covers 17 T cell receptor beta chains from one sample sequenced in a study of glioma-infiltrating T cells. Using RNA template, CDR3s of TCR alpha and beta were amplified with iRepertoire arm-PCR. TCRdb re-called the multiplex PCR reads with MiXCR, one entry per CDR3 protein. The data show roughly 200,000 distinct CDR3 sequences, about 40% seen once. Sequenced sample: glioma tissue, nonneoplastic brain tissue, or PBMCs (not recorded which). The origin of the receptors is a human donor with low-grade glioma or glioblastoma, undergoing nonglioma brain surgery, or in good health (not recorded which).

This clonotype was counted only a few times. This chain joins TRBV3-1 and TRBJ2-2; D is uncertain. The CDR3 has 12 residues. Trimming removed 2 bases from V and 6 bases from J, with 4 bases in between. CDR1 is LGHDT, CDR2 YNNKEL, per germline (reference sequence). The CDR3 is CASSQWPGELFF. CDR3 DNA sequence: TGTGCCAGCAGCCAATGGCCCGGGGAGCTGTTTTTT.

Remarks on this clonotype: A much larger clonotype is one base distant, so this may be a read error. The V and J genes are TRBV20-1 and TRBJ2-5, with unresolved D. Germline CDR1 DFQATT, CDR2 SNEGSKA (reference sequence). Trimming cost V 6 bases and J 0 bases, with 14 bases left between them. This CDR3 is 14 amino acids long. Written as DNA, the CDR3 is TGCAGTGCCCCGGCCAACGACAACCAAGAGACCCAGTACTTC. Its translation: CSAPANDNQETQYF.

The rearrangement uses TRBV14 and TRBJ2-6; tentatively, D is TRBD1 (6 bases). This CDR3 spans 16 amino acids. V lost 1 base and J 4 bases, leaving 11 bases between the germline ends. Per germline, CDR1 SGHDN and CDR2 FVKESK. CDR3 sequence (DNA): TGTGCCAGCAGCCAAGGGGCAGGGGTCGGGGCCAACGTCCTGACTTTC. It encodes CASSQGAGVGANVLTF.

This CDR3 reads CASTKESTDTQYF. In DNA form, the CDR3 reads TGTGCCAGCACTAAAGAAAGCACAGATACGCAGTATTTT. V usage is TRBV6-2 or TRBV6-3 and J usage is TRBJ2-3; the D is unclear. The CDR3 is 13 residues long. V gave up 7 bases and J gave up 0 bases, with 8 bases separating them. Germline V gives CDR1 MNHEY, CDR2 SVGEGT.

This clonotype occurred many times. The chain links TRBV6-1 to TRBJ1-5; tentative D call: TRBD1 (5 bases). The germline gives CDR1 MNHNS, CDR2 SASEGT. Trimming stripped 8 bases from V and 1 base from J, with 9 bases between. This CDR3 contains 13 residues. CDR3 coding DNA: TGTGCCAGCTTTGGGACGAGCAATCAGCCCCAGCATTTT. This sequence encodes CASFGTSNQPQHF.

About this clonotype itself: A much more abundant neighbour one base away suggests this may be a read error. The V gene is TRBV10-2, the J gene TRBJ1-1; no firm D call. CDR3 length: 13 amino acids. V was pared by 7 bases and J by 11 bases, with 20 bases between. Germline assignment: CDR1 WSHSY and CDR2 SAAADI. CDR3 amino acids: CASIDLSSGIAFF. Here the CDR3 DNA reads TGCGCCAGCATTGACCTTTCATCGGGCATCGCTTTCTTT.

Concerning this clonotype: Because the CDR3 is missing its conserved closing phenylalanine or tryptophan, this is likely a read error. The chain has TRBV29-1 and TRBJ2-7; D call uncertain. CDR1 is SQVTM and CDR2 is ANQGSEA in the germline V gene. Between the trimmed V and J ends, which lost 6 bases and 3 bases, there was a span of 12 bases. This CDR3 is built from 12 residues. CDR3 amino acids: CSVELPGYEQYL. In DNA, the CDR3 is TGCAGCGTGGAACTACCGGGCTACGAGCAGTACCTC.

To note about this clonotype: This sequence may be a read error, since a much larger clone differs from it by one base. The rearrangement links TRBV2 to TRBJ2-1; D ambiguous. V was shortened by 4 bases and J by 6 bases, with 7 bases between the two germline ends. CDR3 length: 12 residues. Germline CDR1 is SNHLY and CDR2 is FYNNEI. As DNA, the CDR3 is TGTGCCAGCAGTGTGATGCGCAATGAGCAGTTCTTC. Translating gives CASSVMRNEQFF.

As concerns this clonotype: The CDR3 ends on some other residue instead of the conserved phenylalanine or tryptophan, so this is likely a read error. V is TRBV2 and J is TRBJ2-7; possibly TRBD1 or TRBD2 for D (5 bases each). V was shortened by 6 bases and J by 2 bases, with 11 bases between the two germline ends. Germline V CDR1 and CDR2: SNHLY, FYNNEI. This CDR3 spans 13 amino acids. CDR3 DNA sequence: TGTGCCAGCAGGGGGGTACTGACCTACGAGCAGTACCTC. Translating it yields CASRGVLTYEQYL.

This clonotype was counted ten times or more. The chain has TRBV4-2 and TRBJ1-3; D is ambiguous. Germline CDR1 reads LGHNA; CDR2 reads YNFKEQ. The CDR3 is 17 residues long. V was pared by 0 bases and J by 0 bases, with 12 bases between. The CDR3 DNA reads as TGTGCCAGCAGCCAAGATCACAGATTGAGCTCTGGAAACACCATATATTTT. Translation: CASSQDHRLSSGNTIYF.

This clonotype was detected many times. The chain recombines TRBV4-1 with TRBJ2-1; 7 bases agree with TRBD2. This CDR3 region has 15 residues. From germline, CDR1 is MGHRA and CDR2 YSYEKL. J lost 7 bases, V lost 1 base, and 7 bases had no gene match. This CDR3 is CASSQAGGRGNEQFF. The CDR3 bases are TGCGCCAGCAGCCAAGCGGGGGGTCGTGGAAATGAGCAGTTCTTC.

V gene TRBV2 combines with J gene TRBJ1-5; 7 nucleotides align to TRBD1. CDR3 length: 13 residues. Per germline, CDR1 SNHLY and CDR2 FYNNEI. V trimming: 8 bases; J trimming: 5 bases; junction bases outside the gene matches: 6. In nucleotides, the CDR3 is TGTGCCAGCCGCAGGGACAGCGATCAGCCCCAGCATTTT. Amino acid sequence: CASRRDSDQPQHF.

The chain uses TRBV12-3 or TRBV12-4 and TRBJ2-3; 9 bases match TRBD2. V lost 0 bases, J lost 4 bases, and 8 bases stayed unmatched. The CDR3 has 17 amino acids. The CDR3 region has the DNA TGTGCCAGCAGTTTAGCCAATAGCGGGAGAAGATCAGATACGCAGTATTTT. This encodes CASSLANSGRRSDTQYF.

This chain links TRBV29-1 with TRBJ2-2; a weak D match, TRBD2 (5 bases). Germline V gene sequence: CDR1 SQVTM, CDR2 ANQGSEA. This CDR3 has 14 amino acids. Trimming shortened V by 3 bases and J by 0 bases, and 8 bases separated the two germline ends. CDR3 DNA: TGCAGCGTTGACGAGGGTTCGAACACCGGGGAGCTGTTTTTT. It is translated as CSVDEGSNTGELFF.

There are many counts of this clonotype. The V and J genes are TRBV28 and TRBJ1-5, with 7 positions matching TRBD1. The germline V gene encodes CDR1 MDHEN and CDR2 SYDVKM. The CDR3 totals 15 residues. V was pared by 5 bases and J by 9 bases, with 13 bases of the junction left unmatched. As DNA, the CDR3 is TGTGCCAGCAGTACTTTTACAGGGGATGGTCGGCCCCAGCATTTT. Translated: CASSTFTGDGRPQHF.

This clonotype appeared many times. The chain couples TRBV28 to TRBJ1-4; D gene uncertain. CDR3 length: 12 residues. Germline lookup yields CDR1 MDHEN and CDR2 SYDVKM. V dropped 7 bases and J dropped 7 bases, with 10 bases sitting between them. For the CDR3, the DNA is TGTGCCAGCACCCGGGTCCCTGAAAAACTGTTTTTT. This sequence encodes CASTRVPEKLFF.

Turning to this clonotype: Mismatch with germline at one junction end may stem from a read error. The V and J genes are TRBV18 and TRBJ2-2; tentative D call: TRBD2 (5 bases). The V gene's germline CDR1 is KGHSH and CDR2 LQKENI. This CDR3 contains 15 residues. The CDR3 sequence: CASSPRQKNTGELLF. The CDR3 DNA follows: TGTGCCAGCTCACCAAGGCAGAAAAACACCGGGGAGCTGCTTTTT.